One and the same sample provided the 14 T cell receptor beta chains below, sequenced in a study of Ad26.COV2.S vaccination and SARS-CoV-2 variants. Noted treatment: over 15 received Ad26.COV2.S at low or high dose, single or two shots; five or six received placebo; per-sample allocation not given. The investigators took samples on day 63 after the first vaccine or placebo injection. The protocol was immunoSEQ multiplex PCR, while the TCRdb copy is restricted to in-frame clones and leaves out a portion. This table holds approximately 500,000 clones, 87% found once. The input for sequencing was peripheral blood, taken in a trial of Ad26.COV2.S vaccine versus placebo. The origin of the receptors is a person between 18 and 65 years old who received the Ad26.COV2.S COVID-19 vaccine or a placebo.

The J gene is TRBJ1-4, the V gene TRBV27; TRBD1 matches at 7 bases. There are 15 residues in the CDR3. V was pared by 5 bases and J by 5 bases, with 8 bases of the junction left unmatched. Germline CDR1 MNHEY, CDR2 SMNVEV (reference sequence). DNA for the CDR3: TGTGCCAGCAGTCCGCGGACAGGTAGAAATGAAAAACTGTTTTTT. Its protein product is CASSPRTGRNEKLFF.

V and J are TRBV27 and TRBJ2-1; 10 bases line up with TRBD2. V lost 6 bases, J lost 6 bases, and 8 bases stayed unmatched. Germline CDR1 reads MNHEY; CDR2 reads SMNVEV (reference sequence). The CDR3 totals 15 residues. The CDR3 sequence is CASRPSGTSANEQFF. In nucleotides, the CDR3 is TGTGCCAGCAGGCCCTCCGGGACTAGCGCCAATGAGCAGTTCTTC.

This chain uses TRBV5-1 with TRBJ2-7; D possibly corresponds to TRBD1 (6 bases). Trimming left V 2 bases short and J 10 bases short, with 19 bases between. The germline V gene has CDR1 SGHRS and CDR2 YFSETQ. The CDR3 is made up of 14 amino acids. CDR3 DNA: TGCGCCAGCAGCTTCGGGACAAATCCCCCGGCACAGTACTTC. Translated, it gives CASSFGTNPPAQYF.

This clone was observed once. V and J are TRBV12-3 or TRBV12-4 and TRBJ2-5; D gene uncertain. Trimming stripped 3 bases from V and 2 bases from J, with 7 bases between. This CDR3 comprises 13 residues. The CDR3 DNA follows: TGTGCCAGCAGTTTTACGGTTCAAGAGACCCAGTACTTC. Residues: CASSFTVQETQYF.

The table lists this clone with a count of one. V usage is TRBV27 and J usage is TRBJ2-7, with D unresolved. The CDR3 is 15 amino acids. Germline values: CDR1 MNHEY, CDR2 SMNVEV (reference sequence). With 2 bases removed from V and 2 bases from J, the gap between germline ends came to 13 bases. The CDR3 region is CASSLTGTHPYEQYF. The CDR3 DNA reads TGTGCCAGCAGTTTAACGGGTACCCATCCCTACGAGCAGTACTTC.

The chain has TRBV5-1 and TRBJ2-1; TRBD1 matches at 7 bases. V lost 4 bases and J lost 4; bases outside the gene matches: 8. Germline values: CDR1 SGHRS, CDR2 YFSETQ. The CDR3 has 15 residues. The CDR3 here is CASSRGGRSYNEQFF. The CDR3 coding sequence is TGCGCCAGCAGCCGAGGGGGCAGGTCTTACAATGAGCAGTTCTTC. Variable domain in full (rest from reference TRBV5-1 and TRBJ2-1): KAGVTQTPRYLIKTRGQQVTLSCSPISGHRSVSWYQQTPGQGLQFLFEYFSETQRNKGNFPGRFSGRQFSNSRSEMNVSTLELGDSALYLCASSRGGRSYNEQFFGPGTRLTVL.

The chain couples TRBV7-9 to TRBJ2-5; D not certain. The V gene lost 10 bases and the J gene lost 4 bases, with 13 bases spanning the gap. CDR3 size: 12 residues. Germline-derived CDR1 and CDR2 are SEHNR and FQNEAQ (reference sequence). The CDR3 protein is CATKLTRETQYF. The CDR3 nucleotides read TGTGCCACCAAACTAACCCGAGAGACCCAGTACTTC.

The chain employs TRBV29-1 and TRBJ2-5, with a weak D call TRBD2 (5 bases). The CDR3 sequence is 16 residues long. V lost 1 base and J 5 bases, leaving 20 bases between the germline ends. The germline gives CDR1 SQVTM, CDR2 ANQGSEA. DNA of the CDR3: TGCAGCGTTGAAGGAGATGAGGGAGTCGAATGGGAGACCCAGTACTTC. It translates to CSVEGDEGVEWETQYF.

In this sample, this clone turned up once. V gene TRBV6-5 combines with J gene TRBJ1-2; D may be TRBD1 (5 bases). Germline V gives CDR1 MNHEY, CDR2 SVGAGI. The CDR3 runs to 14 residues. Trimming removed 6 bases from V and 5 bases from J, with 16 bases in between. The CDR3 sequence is CASSTKGRWYGYTF. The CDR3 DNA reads TGTGCCAGCAGCACTAAGGGGCGGTGGTATGGCTACACCTTC.

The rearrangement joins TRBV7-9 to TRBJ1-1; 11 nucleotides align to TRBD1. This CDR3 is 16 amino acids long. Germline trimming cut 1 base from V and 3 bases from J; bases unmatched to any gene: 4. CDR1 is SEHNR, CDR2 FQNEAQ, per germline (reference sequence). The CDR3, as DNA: TGTGCCAGCAGCTTAGAAGGGGACAGGGGGGACACTGAAGCTTTCTTT. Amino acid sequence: CASSLEGDRGDTEAFF. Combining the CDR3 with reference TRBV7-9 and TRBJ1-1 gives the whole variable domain DTGVSQNPRHKITKRGQNVTFRCDPISEHNRLYWYRQTLGQGPEFLTYFQNEAQLEKSRLLSDRFSAERPKGSFSTLEIQRTEQGDSAMYLCASSLEGDRGDTEAFFGQGTRLTVV.

The CDR3 bases are TGTGCCAGTAGTACACCGGGACTAGCGGGAGGGCGGAACACCGGGGAGCTGTTTTTT. It is translated as CASSTPGLAGGRNTGELFF. This sequence joins TRBV19 and TRBJ2-2; the match to TRBD2 covers 16 bases. V was pared by 4 bases and J by 1 base, with 6 bases of the junction left unmatched. The CDR3 spans 19 residues. Germline CDR1 and CDR2: LNHDA and SQIVND (reference sequence).

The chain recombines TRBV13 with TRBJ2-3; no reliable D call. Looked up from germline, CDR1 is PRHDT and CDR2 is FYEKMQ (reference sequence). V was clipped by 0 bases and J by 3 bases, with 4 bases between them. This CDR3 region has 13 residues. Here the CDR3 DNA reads TGTGCCAGCAGCTTAGGCCTTACAGATACGCAGTATTTT. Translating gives CASSLGLTDTQYF.

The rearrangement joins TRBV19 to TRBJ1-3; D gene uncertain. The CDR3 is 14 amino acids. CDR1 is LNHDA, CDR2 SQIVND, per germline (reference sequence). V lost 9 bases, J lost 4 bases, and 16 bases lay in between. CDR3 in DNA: TGTGCCAGCTTGCGCAAGGGCCGCGGAAACACCATATATTTT. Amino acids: CASLRKGRGNTIYF.

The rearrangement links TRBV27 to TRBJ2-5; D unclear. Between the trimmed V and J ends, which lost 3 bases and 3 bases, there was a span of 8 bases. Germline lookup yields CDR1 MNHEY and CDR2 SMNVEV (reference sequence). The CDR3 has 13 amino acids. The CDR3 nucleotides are TGTGCCAGCAGTTTTTCCTCGAAAGAGACCCAGTACTTC. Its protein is CASSFSSKETQYF.